These T cell receptor beta chains were read from a single sample in a study of blood T cell repertoires in COVID-19. Profiled with immunoSEQ multiplex PCR; TCRdb holds only in-frame clones, not every one. The data hold a few hundred thousand clones, with roughly 88% observed a single time. Specimen: peripheral blood. These receptors were obtained from a man older than 75 with acute or convalescent COVID-19. Each CDR3 is given with its conserved first and last residue. The order of the fields is V gene, J gene, D gene, clone size, CDR3 DNA, CDR3 protein. D genes are given only for firm matches. The size of a clone is reported for some rows only, either as once, few or many, or as a class for expanded clones.

V: TRBV5-1; J: TRBJ2-5; D: TRBD2; size: .; DNA: TGCGCCAGCAGCGGAGGGCGGGGGTTGGAGACCCAGTACTTC; CDR3: CASSGGRGLETQYF
V: TRBV7-9; J: TRBJ1-2; D: TRBD1; size: .; DNA: TGTGCCAGCAGAAACCCTAGGACAGGGGATGAAGGCTACACCTTC; CDR3: CASRNPRTGDEGYTF
V: TRBV19; J: TRBJ1-4; D: .; size: .; DNA: TGTGCCAGTAGTATAGCCACAACTAATGAAAAACTGTTTTTT; CDR3: CASSIATTNEKLFF
V: TRBV7-2; J: TRBJ2-7; D: .; size: .; DNA: TGTGCCAGCAGCTTAGCAATAGGAACCGGGGTCACATACTACGAGCAGTACTTC; CDR3: CASSLAIGTGVTYYEQYF
V: TRBV27; J: TRBJ1-5; D: TRBD1; size: .; DNA: TGTGCCAGCAGTGACAGGGGACAGAGCAATCAGCCCCAGCATTTT; CDR3: CASSDRGQSNQPQHF
V: TRBV11-2; J: TRBJ2-5; D: TRBD1; size: .; DNA: TGTGCCAGCAGCGTCCGATCGGGGACAGGGTTGATTGGCCAGTACTTC; CDR3: CASSVRSGTGLIGQYF
V: TRBV21-1; J: TRBJ2-2; D: .; size: .; DNA: TGTGCCAGCATCACTCCAGACCTACTAGCGGGAGGGCGAGGGACCGGGGAGCTGTTTTTT; CDR3: CASITPDLLAGGRGTGELFF
V: TRBV7-2; J: TRBJ2-7; D: TRBD2; size: .; DNA: TGTGCCAGCAGCCCGTTCCTAGCGGGAGCCTACGAGCAGTACTTC; CDR3: CASSPFLAGAYEQYF
V: TRBV27; J: TRBJ1-6; D: TRBD1; size: .; DNA: TGTGCCAGCAGTCCCACTCGGGACAGGGATTATAATTCACCCCTCCACTTT; CDR3: CASSPTRDRDYNSPLHF
V: TRBV4-3; J: TRBJ2-7; D: TRBD1; size: .; DNA: TGCGCCAGCAGCCTGCAGCGACAGGGATTCTACGAGCAGTACTTC; CDR3: CASSLQRQGFYEQYF
V: TRBV15; J: TRBJ2-5; D: .; size: .; DNA: TGTGCCACCAGCAGAGATCCCGGAGCTGAGACCCAGTACTTC; CDR3: CATSRDPGAETQYF
V: TRBV7-2; J: TRBJ1-1; D: TRBD1; size: .; DNA: TGTGCCAGCAGCCCACCAACCGGGACAGGGGTCTTCACTGAAGCTTTCTTT; CDR3: CASSPPTGTGVFTEAFF
V: TRBV5-4; J: TRBJ2-2; D: .; size: .; DNA: TGTGCCAGCAGCCCCCAGAACACCGGGGAGCTGTTTTTT; CDR3: CASSPQNTGELFF
V: TRBV10-3; J: TRBJ2-7; D: .; size: .; DNA: TGTGCCATCAGTGAAGGAGGCCGCTACGAGCAGTACTTC; CDR3: CAISEGGRYEQYF
V: TRBV6-5; J: TRBJ2-2; D: .; size: .; DNA: TGTGCCAGCAGTTACTGGCGGGTGAACACCGGGGAGCTGTTTTTT; CDR3: CASSYWRVNTGELFF
V: TRBV2; J: TRBJ2-1; D: TRBD2; size: .; DNA: TGTGCCAGCAGTTCGACTAGCGGGGTTCGCAACGAGCAGTTCTTC; CDR3: CASSSTSGVRNEQFF
V: TRBV19; J: TRBJ1-1; D: .; size: .; DNA: TGTGCCAGTAGTAGAACAGGGCTAAAAACTGAAGCTTTCTTT; CDR3: CASSRTGLKTEAFF
V: TRBV6-2/TRBV6-3; J: TRBJ1-3; D: TRBD1; size: .; DNA: TGTGCCAGCAGTTACCCAGACGACAGGGGCCGTGGAAACACCATATATTTT; CDR3: CASSYPDDRGRGNTIYF
V: TRBV10-3; J: TRBJ1-6; D: .; size: .; DNA: TGTGCCATCAGTGATCTACAGTCTAATTCACCCCTCCACTTT; CDR3: CAISDLQSNSPLHF
V: TRBV19; J: TRBJ2-7; D: .; size: .; DNA: TGTGCCAGTAGTATAGACAAGCGCTACGAGCAGTACTTC; CDR3: CASSIDKRYEQYF
V: TRBV7-2; J: TRBJ2-1; D: TRBD1; size: .; DNA: TGTGCCAGCAGCTTATCCGGGACAGTGAATGAGCAGTTCTTC; CDR3: CASSLSGTVNEQFF
V: TRBV19; J: TRBJ2-7; D: .; size: .; DNA: TGTGCCAGTAGTAGCCGGACAGCGTACGAGCAGTACTTC; CDR3: CASSSRTAYEQYF
V: TRBV7-2; J: TRBJ1-2; D: .; size: .; DNA: TGTGCCAGCAGGCCAGGCCTTCATAACTATGGCTACACCTTC; CDR3: CASRPGLHNYGYTF
V: TRBV7-2; J: TRBJ2-5; D: TRBD1; size: .; DNA: TGTGCCAGCAGCTCCAGGGGGCTTGGCCAAGAGACCCAGTACTTC; CDR3: CASSSRGLGQETQYF
V: TRBV6-5; J: TRBJ1-1; D: .; size: .; DNA: TGTGCCAGCAGTACGGGGGGAACTGAAGCTTTCTTT; CDR3: CASSTGGTEAFF
V: TRBV7-8; J: TRBJ1-1; D: .; size: .; DNA: TGTGCCAGCAGCTTAGTAGCGGCGAACACTGAAGCTTTCTTT; CDR3: CASSLVAANTEAFF
V: TRBV29-1; J: TRBJ2-7; D: .; size: .; DNA: TGCAGCGTCCCACCCGAGCTCAACGAGGAGCACGAGCAGTACTTC; CDR3: CSVPPELNEEHEQYF
V: TRBV4-2; J: TRBJ2-1; D: TRBD2; size: .; DNA: TGTGCCAGCAGCCAAGATTTACTAGCGGGTACCTACAATGAGCAGTTCTTC; CDR3: CASSQDLLAGTYNEQFF
V: TRBV27; J: TRBJ1-6; D: TRBD1; size: .; DNA: TGTGCCAGCAGTTCGGGACAGGGGAATAATTCACCCCTCCACTTT; CDR3: CASSSGQGNNSPLHF
V: TRBV18; J: TRBJ1-4; D: .; size: few; DNA: TGTGCCAGCTCACGACAGGATAATGAAAAACTGTTTTTT; CDR3: CASSRQDNEKLFF
V: TRBV5-6; J: TRBJ2-2; D: TRBD1; size: .; DNA: TGTGCCAGCAGCTCTCCGGGACAGGCGAACACCGGGGAGCTGTTTTTT; CDR3: CASSSPGQANTGELFF
V: TRBV7-9; J: TRBJ1-1; D: .; size: .; DNA: TGTGCCAGCAGCTTAGGGGGCCTGACAGCCGTGAACACTGAAGCTTTCTTT; CDR3: CASSLGGLTAVNTEAFF
V: TRBV2; J: TRBJ2-2; D: .; size: .; DNA: TGTGCCAGCATGGTGGGGAGGACCGGGGAGCTGTTTTTT; CDR3: CASMVGRTGELFF
V: TRBV7-6; J: TRBJ2-5; D: TRBD2; size: once; DNA: TGTGCCAGCAGCTTATGGCTAGCGGGAGAGACCCAGTACTTC; CDR3: CASSLWLAGETQYF
V: TRBV29-1; J: TRBJ2-7; D: TRBD2; size: once; DNA: TGCAGCGTTGAAACCCCCGGGGCGGGAGCATACTACGAGCAGTACTTC; CDR3: CSVETPGAGAYYEQYF
V: TRBV6-1; J: TRBJ1-1; D: .; size: .; DNA: TGTGCCAGCAGTGACGAGGACAGTTACACTGAAGCTTTCTTT; CDR3: CASSDEDSYTEAFF
V: TRBV2; J: TRBJ2-3; D: .; size: .; DNA: TGTGCCAGCAGTGGTCGTCGGGAGAGAGATACGCAGTATTTT; CDR3: CASSGRRERDTQYF
V: TRBV9; J: TRBJ2-3; D: .; size: .; DNA: TGTGCCAGCAGCGAGGCGGGGAGCACAGATACGCAGTATTTT; CDR3: CASSEAGSTDTQYF
V: TRBV6-2/TRBV6-3; J: TRBJ2-4; D: TRBD1; size: .; DNA: TGTGCCAGCAGCGTCGGACAGGGGGCACGAAACATTCAGTACTTC; CDR3: CASSVGQGARNIQYF
V: TRBV4-2; J: TRBJ2-7; D: TRBD2; size: .; DNA: TGTGCCAGCAGCCAAGATTGGGCTAGCGGGGGGGCCGCCTACGAGCAGTACTTC; CDR3: CASSQDWASGGAAYEQYF
V: TRBV14; J: TRBJ2-3; D: TRBD2; size: .; DNA: TGTGCCAGCAGCCATCGACTAGCGGGGGCCGTCAGCACAGATACGCAGTATTTT; CDR3: CASSHRLAGAVSTDTQYF
V: TRBV7-2; J: TRBJ2-1; D: TRBD2; size: .; DNA: TGTGCCAGCAGCCCGCTAGCGGGAGTCTACAATGAGCAGTTCTTC; CDR3: CASSPLAGVYNEQFF
V: TRBV9; J: TRBJ1-5; D: TRBD1; size: .; DNA: TGTGCCAGCAGCATGGGACAGAGTAGTCAGCCCCAGCATTTT; CDR3: CASSMGQSSQPQHF
V: TRBV5-4; J: TRBJ2-5; D: .; size: .; DNA: TGTGCCAGCAGCTTGATGGGGCCTGAGACCCAGTACTTC; CDR3: CASSLMGPETQYF
V: TRBV23-1; J: TRBJ2-2; D: .; size: .; DNA: TGCGCCAGCAGTTTTGGCGGGTTTAACACCGGGGAGCTGTTTTTT; CDR3: CASSFGGFNTGELFF
V: TRBV7-8; J: TRBJ2-2; D: .; size: .; DNA: TGTGCCAGCAGCAGAAGGGAGAGAACCGGGGAGCTGTTTTTT; CDR3: CASSRRERTGELFF
V: TRBV19; J: TRBJ1-3; D: .; size: .; DNA: TGTGCCAGTAGCTTTCAGGGTTCCGGAAACACCATATATTTT; CDR3: CASSFQGSGNTIYF
V: TRBV5-1; J: TRBJ2-1; D: .; size: .; DNA: TGCGCCAGCAGCTTGGCCAGGGCGAATGAGCAGTTCTTC; CDR3: CASSLARANEQFF
V: TRBV6-5; J: TRBJ2-7; D: TRBD1; size: .; DNA: TGTGCCAGCAGTTTCCCGGGACAGCCCTACGAGCAGTACTTC; CDR3: CASSFPGQPYEQYF
V: TRBV13; J: TRBJ2-5; D: TRBD2; size: .; DNA: TGTGCCAGCAGCTTAGGCCGGGGTTTGGGAGGGGCCGAAGAGACCCAGTACTTC; CDR3: CASSLGRGLGGAEETQYF
V: TRBV21-1; J: TRBJ2-2; D: .; size: .; DNA: TGTGCCAGCAGCAATGCCCCCCCCGGACAGGAGAACACCGGGGAGCTGTTTTTT; CDR3: CASSNAPPGQENTGELFF
V: TRBV4-3; J: TRBJ1-6; D: .; size: few; DNA: TGCGCCAGCAGCCAAGAGTCACTTTCACCCCTCCACTTT; CDR3: CASSQESLSPLHF
V: TRBV7-9; J: TRBJ2-3; D: .; size: .; DNA: TGTGCCAGCAGCTTTCCTCCTCCAGATACGCAGTATTTT; CDR3: CASSFPPPDTQYF
V: TRBV28; J: TRBJ2-7; D: TRBD1; size: .; DNA: TGTGCCAGCAGCCCCCCGACAGGGGGTTCGTACGAGCAGTACTTC; CDR3: CASSPPTGGSYEQYF
V: TRBV7-8; J: TRBJ2-1; D: TRBD1; size: .; DNA: TGTGCCAGCAGCTTAGAGTTCTTTGGACAGGGCAGTTTCAATGAGCAGTTCTTC; CDR3: CASSLEFFGQGSFNEQFF
V: TRBV7-2; J: TRBJ1-1; D: .; size: few; DNA: TGTGCCAGCAGATCTCCTGGGGGGGGCACTGAAGCTTTCTTT; CDR3: CASRSPGGGTEAFF
V: TRBV9; J: TRBJ1-6; D: .; size: .; DNA: TGTGCCAGCAGCCTTAGAGGGGGTTCGGATAATTCACCCCTCCACTTT; CDR3: CASSLRGGSDNSPLHF